This T cell receptor (beta chain) originates from a study of ipilimumab plus nivolumab after autologous stem cell transplantation. This clone turned up a few times. The assay was immunoSEQ multiplex PCR, and TCRdb's table has in-frame clones only and misses some. The data hold some 11,000 clones, with more than 60% observed a single time. The germline V and J ends were trimmed by 1 base and 4 bases, with 9 bases remaining between them. Germline lookup yields CDR1 SGHRS and CDR2 YFSETQ. This CDR3 region has 13 residues. Here the sequenced sample was PBMCs, taken in a trial of ipilimumab plus nivolumab as post-transplant consolidation. This TCR was recovered from a male donor with multiple myeloma. The gene calls are TRBV5-1 and TRBJ2-7; no reliable D call. The CDR3 region has the DNA TGCGCCAGCAGCTTGAGTTGGAGTTACGAGCAGTACTTC. This gives the protein CASSLSWSYEQYF.